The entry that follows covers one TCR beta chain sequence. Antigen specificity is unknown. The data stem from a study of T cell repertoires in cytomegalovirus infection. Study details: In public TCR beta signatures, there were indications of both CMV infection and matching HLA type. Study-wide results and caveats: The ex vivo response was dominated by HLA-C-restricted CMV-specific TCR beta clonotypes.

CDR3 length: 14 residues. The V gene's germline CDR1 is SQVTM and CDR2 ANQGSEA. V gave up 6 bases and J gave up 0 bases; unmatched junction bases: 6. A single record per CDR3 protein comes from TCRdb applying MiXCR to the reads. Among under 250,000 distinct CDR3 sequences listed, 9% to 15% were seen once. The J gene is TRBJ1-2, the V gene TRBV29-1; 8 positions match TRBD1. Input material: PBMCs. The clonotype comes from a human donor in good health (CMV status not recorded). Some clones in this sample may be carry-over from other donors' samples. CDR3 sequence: CSVPGTGPNYGYTF. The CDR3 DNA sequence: TGCAGCGTCCCCGGGACAGGTCCTAACTATGGCTACACCTTC.